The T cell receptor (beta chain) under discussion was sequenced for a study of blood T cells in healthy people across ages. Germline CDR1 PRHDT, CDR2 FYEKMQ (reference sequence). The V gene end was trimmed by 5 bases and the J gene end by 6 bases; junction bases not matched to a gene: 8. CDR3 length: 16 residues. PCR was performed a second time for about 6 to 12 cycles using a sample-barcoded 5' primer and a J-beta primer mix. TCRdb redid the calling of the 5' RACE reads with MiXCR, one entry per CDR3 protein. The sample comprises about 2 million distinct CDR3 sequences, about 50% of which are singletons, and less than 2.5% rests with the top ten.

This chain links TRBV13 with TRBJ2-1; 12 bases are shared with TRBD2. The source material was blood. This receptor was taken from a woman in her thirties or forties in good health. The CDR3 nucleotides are TGTGCCAGCAGCCCGAGGACTAGCGGGGCTACCAATGAGCAGTTCTTC. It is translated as CASSPRTSGATNEQFF. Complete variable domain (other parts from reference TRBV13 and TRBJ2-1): AAGVIQSPRHLIKEKRETATLKCYPIPRHDTVYWYQQGPGQDPQFLISFYEKMQSDKGSIPDRFSAQQFSDYHSELNMSSLELGDSALYFCASSPRTSGATNEQFFGPGTRLTVL.